The 4 T cell receptor beta chains below were found in one sample sequenced in a study of blood T cells in healthy people across ages. Next came a second PCR, run for roughly 7 to 12 cycles, which used a sample-barcoded 5' primer along with a J-beta primer mix. TCRdb analysed the 5' RACE reads with MiXCR anew, one entry per CDR3 protein. The sample consists of 1.5 million to 2 million distinct CDR3 sequences, roughly 43% of them appearing once. Sequencing was performed on blood. These TCRs come from a human donor in good health.

This clonotype has just a few counts. The CDR3 DNA sequence: TGTGCCAGCAGCTCCCAGGGACTCCGACTCACAGATACGCAGTATTTT. It encodes CASSSQGLRLTDTQYF. The gene calls are TRBV6-5 and TRBJ2-3, with D perhaps matching TRBD2 (6 bases). Germline assignment: CDR1 MNHEY and CDR2 SVGAGI. The V and J ends lost 6 bases and 2 bases respectively, with 18 bases between them. There are 16 residues in the CDR3.

This chain connects TRBV12-3 or TRBV12-4 to TRBJ2-1, with TRBD2 matching over 14 bases. V lost 6 bases and J lost 15; bases outside the gene matches: 7. The CDR3 runs to 13 residues. The CDR3 nucleotides read TGTGCCAGCAGAAGGACTAGCGGGGGGCCGGGGTTCTTC. Its protein is CASRRTSGGPGFF.

This clonotype appeared a few times. The chain joins TRBV29-1 to TRBJ1-4; D remains ambiguous. The germline CDR1 and CDR2 sequences are SQVTM and ANQGSEA. The CDR3 consists of 13 residues. V lost 3 bases, J lost 8 bases, and 13 bases lay in between. In DNA form, the CDR3 reads TGCAGCGTTGACTCGGCGAACAAGGAAAAACTGTTTTTT. It translates to CSVDSANKEKLFF.

The V call is TRBV6-2 or TRBV6-3, the J call TRBJ1-2; D unclear. Trimming took 6 bases from V and 6 from J, leaving 11 bases between them. Germline lookup yields CDR1 MNHEY and CDR2 SVGEGT. This CDR3 contains 12 residues. The CDR3 here is CASRPRVHGYTF. CDR3 DNA sequence: TGTGCCAGCAGGCCCAGAGTCCATGGCTACACCTTC.